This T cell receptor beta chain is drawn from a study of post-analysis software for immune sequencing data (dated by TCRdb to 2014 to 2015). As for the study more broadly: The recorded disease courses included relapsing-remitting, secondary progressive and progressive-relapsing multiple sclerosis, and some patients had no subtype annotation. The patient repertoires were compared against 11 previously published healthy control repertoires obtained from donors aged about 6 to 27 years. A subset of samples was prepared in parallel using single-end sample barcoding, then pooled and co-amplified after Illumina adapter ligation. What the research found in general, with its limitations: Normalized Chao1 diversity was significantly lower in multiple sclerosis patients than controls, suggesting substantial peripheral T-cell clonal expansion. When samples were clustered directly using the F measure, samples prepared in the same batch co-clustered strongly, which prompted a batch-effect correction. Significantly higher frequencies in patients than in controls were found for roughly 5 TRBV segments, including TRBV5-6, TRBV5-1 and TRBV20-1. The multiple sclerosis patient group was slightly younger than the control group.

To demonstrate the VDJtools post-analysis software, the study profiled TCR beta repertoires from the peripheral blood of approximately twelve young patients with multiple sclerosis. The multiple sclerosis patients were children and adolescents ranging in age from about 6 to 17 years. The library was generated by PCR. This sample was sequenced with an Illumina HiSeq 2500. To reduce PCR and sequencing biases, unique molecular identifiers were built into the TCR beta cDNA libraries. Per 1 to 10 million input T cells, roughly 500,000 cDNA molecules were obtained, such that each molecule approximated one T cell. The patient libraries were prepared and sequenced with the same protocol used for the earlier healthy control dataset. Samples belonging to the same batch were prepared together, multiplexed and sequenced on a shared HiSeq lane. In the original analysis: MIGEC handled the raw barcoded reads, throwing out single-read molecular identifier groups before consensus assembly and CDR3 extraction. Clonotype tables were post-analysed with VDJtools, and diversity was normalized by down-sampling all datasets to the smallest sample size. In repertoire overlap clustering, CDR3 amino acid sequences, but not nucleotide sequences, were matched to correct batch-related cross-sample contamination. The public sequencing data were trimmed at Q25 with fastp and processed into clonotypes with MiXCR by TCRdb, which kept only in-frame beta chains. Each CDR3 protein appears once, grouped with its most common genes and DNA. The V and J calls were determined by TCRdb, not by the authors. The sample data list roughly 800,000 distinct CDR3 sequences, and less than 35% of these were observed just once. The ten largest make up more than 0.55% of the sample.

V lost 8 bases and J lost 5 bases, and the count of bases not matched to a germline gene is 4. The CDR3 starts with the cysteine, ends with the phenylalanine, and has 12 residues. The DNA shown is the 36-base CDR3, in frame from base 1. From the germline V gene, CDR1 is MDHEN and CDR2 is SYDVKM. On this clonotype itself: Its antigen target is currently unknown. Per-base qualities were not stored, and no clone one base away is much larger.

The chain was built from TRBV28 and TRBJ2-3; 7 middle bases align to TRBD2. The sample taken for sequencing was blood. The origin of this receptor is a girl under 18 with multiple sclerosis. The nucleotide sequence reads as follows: TGTGCCAGCGGGGCGGGAGTAGATACGCAGTATTTT. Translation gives CASGAGVDTQYF.